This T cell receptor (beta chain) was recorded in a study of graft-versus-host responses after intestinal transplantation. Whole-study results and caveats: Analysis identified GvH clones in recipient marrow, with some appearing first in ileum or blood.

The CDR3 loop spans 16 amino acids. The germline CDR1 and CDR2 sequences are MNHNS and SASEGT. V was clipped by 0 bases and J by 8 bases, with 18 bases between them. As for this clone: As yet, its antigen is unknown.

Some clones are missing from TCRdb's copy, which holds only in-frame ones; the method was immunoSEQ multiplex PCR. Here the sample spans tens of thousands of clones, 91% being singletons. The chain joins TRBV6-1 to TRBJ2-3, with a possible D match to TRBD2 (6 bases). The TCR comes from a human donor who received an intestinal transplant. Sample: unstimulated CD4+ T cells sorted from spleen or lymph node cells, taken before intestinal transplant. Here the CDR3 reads CASSEAYAGPRGTQYF. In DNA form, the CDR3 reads TGTGCCAGCAGTGAAGCCTACGCGGGGCCCCGGGGTACGCAGTATTTT.